This T cell receptor (beta chain) is from a study of T cell repertoires in cytomegalovirus infection. CDR3 size: 14 residues. The germline CDR1 and CDR2 sequences are MNHNY and SVGAGI (reference sequence). V was clipped by 2 bases and J by 6 bases, with 11 bases between them. Study results and limitations: Dominating the ex vivo response were HLA-C-restricted CMV-specific TCR beta clonotypes.

TCRdb itself ran the reads through MiXCR, one entry per CDR3 protein. The sample includes 300,000 or so distinct CDR3 sequences, around 10% of them seen just once. The sample holds many counts of this clonotype. Its antigen is undetermined. J is TRBJ1-5 and V is TRBV6-6; tentatively, D is TRBD1 (6 bases). The clonotype was recovered from a human donor in good health (CMV status not recorded). Some clones in this sample may be carry-over from other donors' samples. Material: PBMCs. The CDR3 DNA sequence: TGTGCCAGCAGTTACGGCAGGGGAGGTCAGCCCCAGCATTTT. Translated, it gives CASSYGRGGQPQHF.